This is a list of T cell receptor beta chains from one sample in a study of monozygotic twins with inflammatory bowel disease. No DNA is given; TCRdb re-called the 5' RACE reads and lists each CDR3 protein once. This sample's table has some 440,000 distinct CDR3 sequences. Source material: blood. The receptors here all came from a human donor with ulcerative colitis or Crohn's disease, or a healthy co-twin of an affected twin (not recorded which). Each CDR3 is given with its conserved first and last residue.

v_gene	j_gene	CDR3aa
TRBV5-1	TRBJ2-1	CASSREGLIYNEQFF
TRBV6-1	TRBJ2-1	CASSLTSFTGAFVNEQFF
TRBV12-3/TRBV12-4	TRBJ1-1	CASSLSTGREAFF
TRBV20-1	TRBJ2-5	CSAPGTSPVQSQYF
TRBV10-3	TRBJ1-2	CAISDGRVAGYTF
TRBV14	TRBJ2-1	CASRRGDRGLHEQFF
TRBV7-2	TRBJ2-1	CASRIAGVVNEQFF
TRBV10-3	TRBJ2-2	CANQGSQTGELFF
TRBV29-1	TRBJ2-7	CSVTMGSYEQYF
TRBV29-1	TRBJ2-3	CSVETSGRADTQYF
TRBV12-3/TRBV12-4	TRBJ2-5	CASSGVTETQYF
TRBV15	TRBJ2-5	CATSHLDGHQETQYF
TRBV12-3/TRBV12-4	TRBJ2-1	CASSLKDRVSYNEQFF
TRBV6-5	TRBJ1-2	CASSYPDRGDYGYTF
TRBV4-2	TRBJ1-4	CASSQDRGSEKLFF
TRBV11-1	TRBJ2-7	CASSLYTTYEQYF
TRBV7-2	TRBJ2-3	CASSSLSDTQYF
TRBV4-2	TRBJ2-3	CASSQTEGGTDTQYF
TRBV7-9	TRBJ2-1	CASSGPGGPNYNEQFF
TRBV7-8	TRBJ2-5	CASSLGLAGGIWETQYF
TRBV6-1	TRBJ2-3	CATRNGGFGTDTQYF
TRBV6-2/TRBV6-3	TRBJ2-7	CASTPNRGLSEQYF
TRBV11-2	TRBJ1-6	CASSLAGWNSPLHF
TRBV27	TRBJ2-3	CASTPGGSTDTQYF
TRBV7-2	TRBJ2-2	CASSTGTGSAGELFF